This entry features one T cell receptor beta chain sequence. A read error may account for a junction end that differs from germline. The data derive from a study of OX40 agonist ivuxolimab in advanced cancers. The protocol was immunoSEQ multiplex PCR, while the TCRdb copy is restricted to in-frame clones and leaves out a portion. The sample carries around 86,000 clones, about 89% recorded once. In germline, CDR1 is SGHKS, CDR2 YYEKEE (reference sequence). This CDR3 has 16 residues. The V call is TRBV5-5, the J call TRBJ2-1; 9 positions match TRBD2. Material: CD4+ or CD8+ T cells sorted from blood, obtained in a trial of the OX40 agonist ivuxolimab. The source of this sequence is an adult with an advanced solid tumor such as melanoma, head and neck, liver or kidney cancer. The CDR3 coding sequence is TGTGCCAGCAGCCTCCTAGCGGGATCCTCCCACAATGAGCAGTTCTTC. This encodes CASSLLAGSSHNEQFF.